This TCR beta chain is from a study of post-analysis software for immune sequencing data. Study at large: The study covered relapsing-remitting, secondary progressive and progressive-relapsing courses of multiple sclerosis. Study conclusions and caveats: Roughly five TRBV segments were more frequent in patients than controls; TRBV5-6, TRBV5-1 and TRBV20-1 belonged to this group.

With 5 bases clipped from V and 0 bases from J, the junction kept 10 bases outside the gene matches. CDR1 and CDR2 from the germline V gene are MNHEY and SVGAGI. The CDR3 covers 17 residues. With regard to this clonotype: Its antigen remains unknown.

cDNA libraries of TCR beta carried unique molecular identifiers. Each CDR3 protein gets one entry after TCRdb re-called the PCR reads with MiXCR. The sample yields a few hundred thousand distinct CDR3 sequences, approximately 46% seen once. Sequencing was performed on blood. The chain has TRBV6-5 and TRBJ1-1; TRBD1 matches 9 bases. This TCR derives from a girl aged 10-17 years with multiple sclerosis. CDR3 sequence: CASSTRTGVGMNTEAFF. The CDR3 DNA follows: TGTGCCAGCAGTACTCGGACAGGGGTGGGAATGAACACTGAAGCTTTCTTT.